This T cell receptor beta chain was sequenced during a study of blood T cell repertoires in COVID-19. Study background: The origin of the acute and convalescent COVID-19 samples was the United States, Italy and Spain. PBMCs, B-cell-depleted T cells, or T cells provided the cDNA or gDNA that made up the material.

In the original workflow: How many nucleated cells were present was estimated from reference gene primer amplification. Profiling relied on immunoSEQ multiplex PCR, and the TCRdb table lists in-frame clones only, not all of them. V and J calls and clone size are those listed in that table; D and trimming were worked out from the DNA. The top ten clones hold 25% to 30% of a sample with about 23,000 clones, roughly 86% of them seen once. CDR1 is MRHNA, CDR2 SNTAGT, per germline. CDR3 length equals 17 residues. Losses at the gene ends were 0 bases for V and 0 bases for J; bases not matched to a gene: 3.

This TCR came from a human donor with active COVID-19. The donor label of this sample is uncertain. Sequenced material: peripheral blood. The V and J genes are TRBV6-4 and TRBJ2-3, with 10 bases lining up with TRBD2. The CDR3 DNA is TGTGCCAGCAGTGACTCTGCTAGCGGGGGAAGCACAGATACGCAGTATTTT. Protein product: CASSDSASGGSTDTQYF.